This T cell receptor (beta chain) was observed in a study of tumor-infiltrating lymphocytes in primary liver carcinoma. Study in general: Samples yielded about 3.5 to 7.5 million productive TCRbeta reads, similar across tissue types. Findings of the study overall: A fraction of only about 7-25% of top clones appeared in all five tumor regions.

Reverse transcription of 500 ng total RNA with a constant-region primer produced TCR beta cDNA. Three nested multiplex PCR rounds of slightly modified ARM-PCR generated TCR beta libraries. MiXCR was run by TCRdb on the multiplex PCR reads, yielding one entry per CDR3 protein. Among approximately 190,000 distinct CDR3 sequences listed, 85% were seen once. From unsorted bulk tissue weighing about 20-32 mg, DNA and RNA were co-extracted. Researchers took samples from five separate regions of each tumor. For this clonotype: Antigen unknown. A much larger clonotype is one base distant, so this may be a read error. Here the CDR3 omits its conserved ending phenylalanine or tryptophan, so a read error is the likely source.

This sequence originates from a man aged 40-50 years with primary liver carcinoma and hepatitis B virus infection. Specimen: tumor tissue from primary liver carcinoma.

CDR3 protein: CASSVNQPQHL. In DNA, the CDR3 is TGTGCCAGCAGTGTCAATCAGCCCCAGCATCTT. The chain links TRBV28 to TRBJ1-5; D gene uncertain. CDR1 is MDHEN, CDR2 SYDVKM, per germline. The ends were cut back, 5 bases at V and 3 bases at J, with 2 bases in the middle. The CDR3 is 11 amino acids.